This T cell receptor beta chain was recovered during a study of T cells in Graves' hyperthyroidism and ophthalmopathy. Study-wide background: Peripheral blood collection took place at initial diagnosis, before any treatment. Study observations and caveats: Most thyroid clonotypes with frequency above 0.001 were detected in blood. The authors' 13 V-J model separated ophthalmopathy from stable hyperthyroidism.

RNA transcripts served as the template for amplifying TCR beta CDR3 regions. The HTBI set primed first-round TCR CDR3 RT-PCR. TCRdb recomputed calls from the multiplex PCR reads with MiXCR, one row per CDR3 protein. The table lists 350,000 to 400,000 distinct CDR3 sequences, more than 13% of them singletons, with 32% in the top ten. Germline V gene data show CDR1 as MNHNS and CDR2 as SASEGT. V was pared by 7 bases and J by 7 bases, with 21 bases between. The CDR3 consists of 15 residues. Fresh peripheral blood, 10 ml, yielded the PBMCs. Points on this clonotype: The antigen remains undetermined.

Sequencing input: blood. The chain uses TRBV6-1 and TRBJ2-3; possibly TRBD1 for D (6 bases). This TCR came from a woman aged 25 to 45 with Graves' hyperthyroidism. CDR3 coding DNA: TGTGCCAGCAACTACCAGGGGCCACAACGCCATACGCAGTATTTT. This sequence encodes CASNYQGPQRHTQYF.